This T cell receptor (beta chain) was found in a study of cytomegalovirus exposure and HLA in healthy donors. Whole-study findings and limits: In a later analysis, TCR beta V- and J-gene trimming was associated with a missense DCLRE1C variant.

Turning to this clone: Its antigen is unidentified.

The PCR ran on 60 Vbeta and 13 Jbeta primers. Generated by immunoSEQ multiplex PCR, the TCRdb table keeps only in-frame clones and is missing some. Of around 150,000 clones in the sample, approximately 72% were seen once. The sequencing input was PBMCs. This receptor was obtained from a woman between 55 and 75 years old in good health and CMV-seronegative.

The CDR3 DNA is TGTGCCAGCAGCCGACGAGGGGAGACCCAGTACTTC. Protein: CASSRRGETQYF. V and J are TRBV5-4 and TRBJ2-5; a weak D match, TRBD2 (5 bases). The CDR3 is made up of 12 amino acids. The V end lost 4 bases, the J end lost 5 bases, and 9 bases lay between the germline ends. Germline loops: CDR1 SGHNT, CDR2 YYREEE (reference sequence).